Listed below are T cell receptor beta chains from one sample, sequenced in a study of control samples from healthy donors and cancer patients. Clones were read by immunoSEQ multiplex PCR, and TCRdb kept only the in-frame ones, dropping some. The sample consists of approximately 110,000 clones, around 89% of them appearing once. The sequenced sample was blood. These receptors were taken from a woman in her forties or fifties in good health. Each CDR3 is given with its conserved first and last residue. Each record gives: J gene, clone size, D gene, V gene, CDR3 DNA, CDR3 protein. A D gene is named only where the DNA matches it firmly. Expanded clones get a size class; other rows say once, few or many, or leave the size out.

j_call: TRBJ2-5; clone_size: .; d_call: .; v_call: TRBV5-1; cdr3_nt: TGCGCCAGCAGCTCGGGGATGGGAGAGCCAGAGACCCAGTACTTC; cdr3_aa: CASSSGMGEPETQYF
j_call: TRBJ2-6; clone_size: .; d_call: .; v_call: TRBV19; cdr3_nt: TGTGCCAGTAGTATAGGGGAGTCTGGGGCCAACGTCCTGACTTTC; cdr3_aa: CASSIGESGANVLTF
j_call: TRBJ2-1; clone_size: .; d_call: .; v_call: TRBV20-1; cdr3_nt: TGCAGTGCTAGTTCGGGGTACAATGAGCAGTTCTTC; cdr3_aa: CSASSGYNEQFF
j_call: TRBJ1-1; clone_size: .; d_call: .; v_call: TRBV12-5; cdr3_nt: TGTGCTAGCCTCGGGTGGTCGTACACTGAAGCTTTCTTT; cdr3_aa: CASLGWSYTEAFF
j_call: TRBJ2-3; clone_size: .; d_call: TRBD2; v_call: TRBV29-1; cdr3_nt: TGCAGCGTTGAAGGGCTAGCGGGAGTGGCAGATACGCAGTATTTT; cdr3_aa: CSVEGLAGVADTQYF
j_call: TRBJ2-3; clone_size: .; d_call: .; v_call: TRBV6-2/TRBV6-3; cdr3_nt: TGTGCCAGCAGTTACTCCGGCGGGGCAGATACGCAGTATTTT; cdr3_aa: CASSYSGGADTQYF
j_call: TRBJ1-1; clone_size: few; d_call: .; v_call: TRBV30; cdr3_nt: TGTGCCAGAACAGGGCCTCTGAACACTGAAGCTTTCTTT; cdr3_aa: CARTGPLNTEAFF
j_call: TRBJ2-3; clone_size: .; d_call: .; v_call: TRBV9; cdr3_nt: TGTGCCAGCAGCCCCTTTCTTAGCGGTACCACAGATACGCAGTATTTT; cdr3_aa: CASSPFLSGTTDTQYF
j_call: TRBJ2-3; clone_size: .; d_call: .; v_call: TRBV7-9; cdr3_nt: TGTGCCAGCAGCTCCATCATCGGCCTAGGAGATACGCAGTATTTT; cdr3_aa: CASSSIIGLGDTQYF
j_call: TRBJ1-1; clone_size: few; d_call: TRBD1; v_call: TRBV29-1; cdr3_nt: TGCAGCGTTTGCAGGGGGCTATATACTGAAGCTTTCTTT; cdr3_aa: CSVCRGLYTEAFF
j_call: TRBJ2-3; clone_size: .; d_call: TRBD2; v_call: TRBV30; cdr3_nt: TGTGCCTGGCGAGCGGGGGCGAGCACAGATACGCAGTATTTT; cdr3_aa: CAWRAGASTDTQYF
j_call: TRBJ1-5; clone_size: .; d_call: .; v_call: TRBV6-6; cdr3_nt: TGTGCCAGCAGCTCATTTAACCGACAGAATCAGCCCCAGCATTTT; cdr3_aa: CASSSFNRQNQPQHF
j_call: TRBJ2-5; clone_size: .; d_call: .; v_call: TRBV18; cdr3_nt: TGTGCCAGCTCACCACAGTTACAAGAGACCCAGTACTTC; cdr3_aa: CASSPQLQETQYF